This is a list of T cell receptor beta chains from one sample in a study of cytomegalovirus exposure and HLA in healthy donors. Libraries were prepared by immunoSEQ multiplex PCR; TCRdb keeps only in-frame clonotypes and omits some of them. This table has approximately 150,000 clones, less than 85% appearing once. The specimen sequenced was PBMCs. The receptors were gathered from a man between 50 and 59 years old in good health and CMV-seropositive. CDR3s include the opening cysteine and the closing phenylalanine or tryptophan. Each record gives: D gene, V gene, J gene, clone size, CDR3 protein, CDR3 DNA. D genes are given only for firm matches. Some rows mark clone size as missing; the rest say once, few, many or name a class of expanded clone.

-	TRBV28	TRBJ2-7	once	CASSLDNSYEQYF	TGTGCCAGCAGTCTGGACAACTCCTACGAGCAGTACTTC
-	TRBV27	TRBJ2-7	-	CASGRGTRFEQYF	TGTGCCAGCGGCCGGGGGACCCGCTTCGAGCAGTACTTC
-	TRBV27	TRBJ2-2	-	CASSLFRPLGELFF	TGTGCCAGCAGTTTATTCCGTCCCTTGGGGGAGCTGTTTTTT
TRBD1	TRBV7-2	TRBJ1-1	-	CASSLQGGRDTEAFF	TGTGCCAGCAGCCTGCAAGGGGGCCGGGATACTGAAGCTTTCTTT
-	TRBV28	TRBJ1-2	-	CASSSTGGSYGYTF	TGTGCCAGCAGTTCGACGGGGGGCAGCTATGGCTACACCTTC
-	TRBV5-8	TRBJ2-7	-	CASSLGGRREQYF	TGTGCCAGCAGCCTCGGGGGTCGAAGGGAGCAGTACTTC
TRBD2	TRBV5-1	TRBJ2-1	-	CASSLEGSSSGYNEQFF	TGCGCCAGCAGCTTGGAAGGGTCGTCTAGCGGATACAATGAGCAGTTCTTC
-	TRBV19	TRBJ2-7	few	CASSIKGGEAYEQYF	TGTGCCAGTAGTATTAAGGGGGGGGAAGCCTACGAGCAGTACTTC
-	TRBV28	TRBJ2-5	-	CASSLGGSRETQYF	TGTGCCAGCAGTTTAGGCGGGTCTAGAGAGACCCAGTACTTC
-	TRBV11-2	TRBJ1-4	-	CASSAQGLSNEKLFF	TGTGCCAGCAGCGCCCAGGGGTTGTCTAATGAAAAACTGTTTTTT
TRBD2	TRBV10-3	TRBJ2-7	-	CAIGTSGSSYEQYF	TGTGCCATCGGTACTAGCGGGAGCTCCTACGAGCAGTACTTC
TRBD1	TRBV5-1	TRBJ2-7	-	CASSFWPGQGGEQYF	TGCGCCAGCAGCTTTTGGCCGGGACAGGGAGGTGAGCAGTACTTC
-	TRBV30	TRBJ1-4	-	CAWAIREKLFF	TGTGCCTGGGCGATTCGGGAAAAACTGTTTTTT
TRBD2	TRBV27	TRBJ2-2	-	CASSLRAGGTGELFF	TGTGCCAGCAGTTTACGAGCGGGAGGCACCGGGGAGCTGTTTTTT
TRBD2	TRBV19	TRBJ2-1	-	CASMPALAGDEQFF	TGTGCCAGTATGCCGGCACTAGCGGGCGATGAGCAGTTCTTC